The rows below give T cell receptor beta chains drawn from one sample of a study of blood T cell repertoires in COVID-19. The data were produced by immunoSEQ multiplex PCR, yet TCRdb's version contains in-frame clones alone and is incomplete. Found here are approximately 270,000 clones, approximately 85% of them singletons; the top ten hold approximately 4%. The sample consisted of PBMCs or T cells enriched from blood (not recorded which). Receptors were obtained from a woman in her 30s who had recovered from COVID-19. Each CDR3 is given with its conserved first and last residue. D genes are given only for firm matches. Rows may omit the clone size; those that give it use once, few, many or a size class.

clone_size | cdr3_length | j_call | v_call | d_call | cdr3_aa | cdr3_nt
once | 18 | TRBJ2-5 | TRBV7-9 | . | CASSRAGNFYNLEETQYF | TGTGCCAGCAGCCGGGCAGGGAACTTTTACAATCTCGAAGAGACCCAGTACTTC
. | 13 | TRBJ1-1 | TRBV12-3/TRBV12-4 | . | CASSSDSNTEAFF | TGTGCCAGCAGTTCAGACAGTAACACTGAAGCTTTCTTT
. | 13 | TRBJ1-2 | TRBV7-8 | . | CACSGGANYGYTF | TGTGCCTGTTCAGGAGGGGCTAACTATGGCTACACCTTC
. | 16 | TRBJ2-2 | TRBV10-3 | TRBD2 | CAISGLAGGNTGELFF | TGTGCCATCAGTGGACTAGCGGGGGGGAACACCGGGGAGCTGTTTTTT
. | 18 | TRBJ2-1 | TRBV11-2 | TRBD2 | CASSPWWGGASKYNEQFF | TGTGCCAGCAGCCCCTGGTGGGGAGGGGCCTCCAAATACAATGAGCAGTTCTTC
. | 16 | TRBJ2-7 | TRBV11-2 | TRBD1 | CASSSPRDRGLYEQYF | TGTGCCAGCAGCTCCCCGCGGGACAGGGGGCTTTACGAGCAGTACTTC
. | 11 | TRBJ1-2 | TRBV29-1 | . | CSVEQGGGYTF | TGCAGCGTTGAACAGGGAGGAGGCTACACCTTC
once | 14 | TRBJ1-4 | TRBV5-1 | . | CASSLGVTNEKLFF | TGCGCCAGCAGCTTGGGAGTGACTAATGAAAAACTGTTTTTT
. | 15 | TRBJ2-5 | TRBV7-2 | . | CASSKSRWAGETQYF | TGTGCCAGCAGCAAGAGTCGGTGGGCGGGGGAGACCCAGTACTTC
. | 15 | TRBJ1-2 | TRBV5-1 | . | CASSLDRLTNYGYTF | TGCGCCAGCAGCTTGGACAGGCTTACTAACTATGGCTACACCTTC
. | 15 | TRBJ2-3 | TRBV2 | TRBD1 | CASRGTGRSTDTQYF | TGTGCCAGCAGAGGGACAGGGCGGAGCACAGATACGCAGTATTTT
. | 15 | TRBJ1-2 | TRBV5-6 | TRBD1 | CASSLVSGGGYGYTF | TGTGCCAGCAGCTTAGTTTCAGGGGGCGGCTATGGCTACACCTTC
few | 15 | TRBJ1-1 | TRBV7-8 | TRBD1 | CASSAKQGGNTEAFF | TGTGCCAGCAGCGCGAAACAGGGGGGGAACACTGAAGCTTTCTTT
. | 13 | TRBJ1-6 | TRBV9 | . | CASSVGVEGLLHF | TGTGCCAGCAGCGTAGGTGTAGAGGGACTCCTCCACTTT